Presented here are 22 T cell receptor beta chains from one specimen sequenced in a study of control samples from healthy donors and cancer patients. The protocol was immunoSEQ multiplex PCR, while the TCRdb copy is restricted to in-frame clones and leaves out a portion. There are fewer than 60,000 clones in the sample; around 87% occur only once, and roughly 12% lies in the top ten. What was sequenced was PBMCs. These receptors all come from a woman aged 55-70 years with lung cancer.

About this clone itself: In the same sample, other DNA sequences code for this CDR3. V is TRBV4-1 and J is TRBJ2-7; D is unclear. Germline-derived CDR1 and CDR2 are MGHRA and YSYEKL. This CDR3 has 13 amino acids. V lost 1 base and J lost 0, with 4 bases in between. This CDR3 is CASSQGSSYEQYF. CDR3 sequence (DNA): TGCGCCAGCAGCCAAGGGAGCTCCTACGAGCAGTACTTC.

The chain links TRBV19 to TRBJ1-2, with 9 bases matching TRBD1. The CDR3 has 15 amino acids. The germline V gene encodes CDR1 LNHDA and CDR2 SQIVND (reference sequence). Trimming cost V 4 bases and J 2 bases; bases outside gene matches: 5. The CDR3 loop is CASSTRDRANYGYTF. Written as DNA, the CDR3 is TGTGCCAGTAGTACGCGGGACAGGGCCAACTATGGCTACACCTTC.

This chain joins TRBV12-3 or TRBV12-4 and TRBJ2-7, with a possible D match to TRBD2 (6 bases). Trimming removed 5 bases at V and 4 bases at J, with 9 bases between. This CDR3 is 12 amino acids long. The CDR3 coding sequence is TGTGCCAGCAGTCTAAGCGGGTACGAGCAGTACTTC. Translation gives CASSLSGYEQYF.

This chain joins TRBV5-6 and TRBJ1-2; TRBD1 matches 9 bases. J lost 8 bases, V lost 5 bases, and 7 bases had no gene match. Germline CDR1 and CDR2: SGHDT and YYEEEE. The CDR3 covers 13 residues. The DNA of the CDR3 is TGTGCCAGCAGACTTACAGGGGGCAAGGGCTACACCTTC. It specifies CASRLTGGKGYTF.

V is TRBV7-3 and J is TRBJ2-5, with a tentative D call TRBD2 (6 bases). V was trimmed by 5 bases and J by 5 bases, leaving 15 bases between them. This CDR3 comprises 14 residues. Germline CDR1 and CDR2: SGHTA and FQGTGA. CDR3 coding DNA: TGTGCCAGCAGCGCCAGTGGGGGGTCGGAGACCCAGTACTTC. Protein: CASSASGGSETQYF.

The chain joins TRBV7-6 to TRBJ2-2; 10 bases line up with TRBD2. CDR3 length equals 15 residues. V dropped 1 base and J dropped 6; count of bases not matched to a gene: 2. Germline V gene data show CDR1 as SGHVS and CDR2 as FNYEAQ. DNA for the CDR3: TGTGCCAGCAGCTTAGAAGCGGGGGGGCCCGGGGAGCTGTTTTTT. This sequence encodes CASSLEAGGPGELFF.

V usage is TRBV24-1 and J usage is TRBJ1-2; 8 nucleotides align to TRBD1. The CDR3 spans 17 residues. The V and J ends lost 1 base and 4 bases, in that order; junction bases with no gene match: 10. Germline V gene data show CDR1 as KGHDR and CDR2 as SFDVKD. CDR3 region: CATSDFDKDRGVYGYTF. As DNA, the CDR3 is TGTGCCACCAGTGATTTCGACAAAGACAGGGGAGTCTATGGCTACACCTTC.

Here the CDR3 DNA reads TGTGCCAGCAGTGAAGGGACTTTTATTTCCGAGCAGTACTTC. Translating gives CASSEGTFISEQYF. J is TRBJ2-7 and V is TRBV27; a weak D match, TRBD2 (6 bases). V lost 5 bases and J 6 bases, leaving 17 bases between the germline ends. Germline V lookup: CDR1 MNHEY, CDR2 SMNVEV (reference sequence). The CDR3 totals 14 residues.

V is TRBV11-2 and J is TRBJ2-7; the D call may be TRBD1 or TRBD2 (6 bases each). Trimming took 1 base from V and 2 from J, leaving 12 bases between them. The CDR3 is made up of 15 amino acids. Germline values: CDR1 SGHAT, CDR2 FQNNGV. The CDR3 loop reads CASSLGRGKTYEQYF. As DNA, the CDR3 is TGTGCCAGCAGCTTAGGGAGGGGGAAGACCTACGAGCAGTACTTC.

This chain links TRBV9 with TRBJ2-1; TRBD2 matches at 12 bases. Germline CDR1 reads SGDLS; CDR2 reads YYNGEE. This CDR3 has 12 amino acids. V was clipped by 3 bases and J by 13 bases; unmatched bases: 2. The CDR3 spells CASSGLAGVQFF. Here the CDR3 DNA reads TGTGCCAGCAGCGGACTAGCGGGGGTACAGTTCTTC. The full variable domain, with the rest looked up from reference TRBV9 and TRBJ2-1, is DSGVTQTPKHLITATGQRVTLRCSPRSGDLSVYWYQQSLDQGLQFLIQYYNGEERAKGNILERFSAQQFPDLHSELNLSSLELGDSALYFCASSGLAGVQFFGPGTRLTVL.

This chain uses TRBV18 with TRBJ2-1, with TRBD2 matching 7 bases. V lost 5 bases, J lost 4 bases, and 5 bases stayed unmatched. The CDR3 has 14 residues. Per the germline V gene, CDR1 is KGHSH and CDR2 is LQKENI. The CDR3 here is CASSTGGGYNEQFF. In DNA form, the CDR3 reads TGTGCCAGCTCAACTGGCGGGGGATACAATGAGCAGTTCTTC.

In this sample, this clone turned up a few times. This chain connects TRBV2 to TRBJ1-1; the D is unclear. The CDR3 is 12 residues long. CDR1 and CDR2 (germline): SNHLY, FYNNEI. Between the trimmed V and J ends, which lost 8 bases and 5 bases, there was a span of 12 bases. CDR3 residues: CASLTRWTEAFF. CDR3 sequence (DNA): TGTGCCAGCCTAACTCGATGGACTGAAGCTTTCTTT.

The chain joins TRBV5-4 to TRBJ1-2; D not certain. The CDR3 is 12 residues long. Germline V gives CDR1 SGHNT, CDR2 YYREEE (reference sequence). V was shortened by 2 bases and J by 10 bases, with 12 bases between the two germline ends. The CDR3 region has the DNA TGTGCCAGCAGCTTATATAACAGCGACTACACCTTC. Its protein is CASSLYNSDYTF.

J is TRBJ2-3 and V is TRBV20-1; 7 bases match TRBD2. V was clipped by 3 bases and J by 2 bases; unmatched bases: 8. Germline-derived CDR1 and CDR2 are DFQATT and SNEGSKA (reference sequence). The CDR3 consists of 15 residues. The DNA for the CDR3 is TGCAGTGCTAGTAAGGCTAGCGGTGTCACAGATACGCAGTATTTT. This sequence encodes CSASKASGVTDTQYF.

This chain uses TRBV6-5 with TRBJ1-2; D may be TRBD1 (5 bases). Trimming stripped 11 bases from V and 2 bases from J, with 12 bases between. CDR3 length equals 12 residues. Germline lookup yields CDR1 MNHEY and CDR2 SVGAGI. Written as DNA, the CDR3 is TGTGCCGCCTGGGCAGGGAACTATGGCTACACCTTC. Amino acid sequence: CAAWAGNYGYTF.

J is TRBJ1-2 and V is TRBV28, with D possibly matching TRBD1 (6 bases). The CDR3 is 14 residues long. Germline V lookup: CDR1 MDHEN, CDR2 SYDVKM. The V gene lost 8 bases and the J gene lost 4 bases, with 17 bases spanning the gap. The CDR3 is CASAWGGRPYGYTF. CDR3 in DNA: TGTGCCAGCGCCTGGGGGGGGCGGCCCTATGGCTACACCTTC.

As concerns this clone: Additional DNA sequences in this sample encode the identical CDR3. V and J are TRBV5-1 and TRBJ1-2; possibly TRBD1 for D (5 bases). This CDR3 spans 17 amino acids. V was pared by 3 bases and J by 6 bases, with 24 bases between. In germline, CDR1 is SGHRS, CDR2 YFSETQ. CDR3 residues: CASSWGWGRGAEDGYTF. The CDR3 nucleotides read TGCGCCAGCAGCTGGGGGTGGGGTCGGGGCGCAGAGGATGGCTACACCTTC.

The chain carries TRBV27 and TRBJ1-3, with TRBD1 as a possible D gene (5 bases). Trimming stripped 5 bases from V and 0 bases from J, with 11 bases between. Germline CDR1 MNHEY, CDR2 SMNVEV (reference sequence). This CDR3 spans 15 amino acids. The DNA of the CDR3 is TGTGCCAGCAGTCCCCACAGGAACTCTGGAAACACCATATATTTT. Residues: CASSPHRNSGNTIYF.

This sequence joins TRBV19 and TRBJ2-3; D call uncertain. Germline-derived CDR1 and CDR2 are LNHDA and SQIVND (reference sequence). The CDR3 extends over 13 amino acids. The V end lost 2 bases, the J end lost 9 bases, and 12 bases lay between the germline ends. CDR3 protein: CASSIPPRYTQYF. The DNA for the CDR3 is TGTGCCAGTAGTATACCCCCCCGGTACACGCAGTATTTT.

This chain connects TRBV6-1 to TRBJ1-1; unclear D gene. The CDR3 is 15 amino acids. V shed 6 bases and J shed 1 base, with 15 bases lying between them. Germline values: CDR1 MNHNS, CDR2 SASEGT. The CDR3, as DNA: TGTGCCAGCAGGGATGGGCAGTCAAAGAACACTGAAGCTTTCTTT. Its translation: CASRDGQSKNTEAFF.

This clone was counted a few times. DNA of the CDR3: TGTGCCAGCAGCGGACTTTACGAGCAGTACTTC. Its translation: CASSGLYEQYF. V and J are TRBV5-4 and TRBJ2-7, with TRBD2 as a possible D gene (5 bases). There are 11 residues in the CDR3. Deletions cut 4 bases from V and 4 bases from J, with 6 bases between. Germline CDR1 and CDR2: SGHNT and YYREEE (reference sequence). The full variable domain, in which reference TRBV5-4 and TRBJ2-7 provide the parts outside the CDR3, is ETGVTQSPTHLIKTRGQQVTLRCSSQSGHNTVSWYQQALGQGPQFIFQYYREEENGRGNFPPRFSGLQFPNYSSELNVNALELDDSALYLCASSGLYEQYFGPGTRLTVT.

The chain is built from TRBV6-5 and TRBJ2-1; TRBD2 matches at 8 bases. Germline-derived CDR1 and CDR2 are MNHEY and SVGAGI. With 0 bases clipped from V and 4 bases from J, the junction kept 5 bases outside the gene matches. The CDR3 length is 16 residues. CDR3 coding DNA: TGTGCCAGCAGTTACTCGAGTAGCGGGGATTACAATGAGCAGTTCTTC. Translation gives CASSYSSSGDYNEQFF.